This T cell receptor beta chain was recorded in a study of blood T cell repertoires in COVID-19. V lost 5 bases and J lost 0, with 20 bases in between. This CDR3 has 17 amino acids. Germline V gives CDR1 PRHDT, CDR2 FYEKMQ (reference sequence). This table comes from immunoSEQ multiplex PCR, and its TCRdb copy is limited to in-frame clones, with some not included. The sample carries around 250,000 clones, approximately 90% recorded once. Recruitment covered about 26 US areas and drew participants whose ages spanned roughly 18 to 100 years. Input material: PBMCs or T cells enriched from blood (not recorded which). This rearrangement joins TRBV13 to TRBJ2-7; D might be TRBD1 (6 bases). This clonotype was sampled from a human donor in a cohort exposed to, infected with or recovered from COVID-19 (not recorded which). The donor label of this sample is uncertain. The CDR3 spells CASSPLLSGADSYEQYF. CDR3 nucleotides: TGTGCCAGCAGCCCCCTCCTATCAGGGGCCGACTCCTACGAGCAGTACTTC. Filled out from reference TRBV13 and TRBJ2-7, the complete variable domain reads AAGVIQSPRHLIKEKRETATLKCYPIPRHDTVYWYQQGPGQDPQFLISFYEKMQSDKGSIPDRFSAQQFSDYHSELNMSSLELGDSALYFCASSPLLSGADSYEQYFGPGTRLTVT.